The rows below give T cell receptor beta chains drawn from one sample of a study of CXCR3-negative and CXCR3-positive naive CD8 T cells. Reanalyzing the 5' RACE reads, TCRdb keeps one entry per CDR3 protein, without DNA. In all, the sample yields under 60,000 distinct CDR3 sequences. Sequencing was carried out using naive CXCR3+ CD8+ T cells from blood. The receptors originated from a human donor in good health. Some clones in this sample may be carry-over from other donors' samples. The CDR3 runs from the conserved cysteine through the conserved F or W. Fields, in order: V gene, CDR3 length, J gene, CDR3 protein.

V gene: TRBV4-2
CDR3 length: 16
J gene: TRBJ1-5
CDR3 protein: CASSQDDGGSNQPQHF

V gene: TRBV7-2
CDR3 length: 16
J gene: TRBJ2-3
CDR3 protein: CASRELATNQMDTQYF

V gene: TRBV11-3
CDR3 length: 14
J gene: TRBJ2-7
CDR3 protein: CASRSGVIGRWQYF

V gene: TRBV24-1
CDR3 length: 14
J gene: TRBJ1-1
CDR3 protein: CATSDRGIGTEAFF

V gene: TRBV5-1
CDR3 length: 13
J gene: TRBJ2-7
CDR3 protein: CASSTGLDYEQYF

V gene: TRBV7-8
CDR3 length: 16
J gene: TRBJ2-7
CDR3 protein: CASTIRAGARSYEQYF

V gene: TRBV12-3/TRBV12-4
CDR3 length: 15
J gene: TRBJ2-7
CDR3 protein: CASSPSGLAFYEQYF

V gene: TRBV9
CDR3 length: 12
J gene: TRBJ1-2
CDR3 protein: CASTAGADGYTF

V gene: TRBV5-1
CDR3 length: 15
J gene: TRBJ1-2
CDR3 protein: CASSLISGVNYGYTF

V gene: TRBV6-2/TRBV6-3
CDR3 length: 13
J gene: TRBJ1-1
CDR3 protein: CASSGQGSGEAFF

V gene: TRBV4-3
CDR3 length: 15
J gene: TRBJ1-2
CDR3 protein: CASSQVWDVQDGYTF

V gene: TRBV20-1
CDR3 length: 16
J gene: TRBJ2-2
CDR3 protein: CSARDLVKGDTGELFF

V gene: TRBV19
CDR3 length: 16
J gene: TRBJ1-1
CDR3 protein: CASSIDGDATNTEAFF

V gene: TRBV4-3
CDR3 length: 14
J gene: TRBJ2-7
CDR3 protein: CASSEGGNSYEQYF